Below are 9 T cell receptor beta chains sequenced from a single sample in a study of untreated major depressive disorder. TCRdb keeps only in-frame clones here, not all; method: immunoSEQ multiplex PCR. This repertoire shows just over 20,000 clones, about 93% found once; its top ten account for less than 0.4%. Material for sequencing was CD4+ T cells from PBMCs. The receptors come from a man aged 30-40 years in good health.

About this clone itself: The same CDR3 arises from other DNA sequences in this sample as well. The V and J genes are TRBV5-1 and TRBJ2-7; D gene unclear. The CDR3 length is 13 residues. Looked up from germline, CDR1 is SGHRS and CDR2 is YFSETQ. V was cut by 1 base and J by 0 bases, with 5 bases left in between. CDR3 DNA: TGCGCCAGCAGCTTGCCTAACTCCTACGAGCAGTACTTC. As protein: CASSLPNSYEQYF.

The CDR3 nucleotides read TGCGCCAGCAGCCAAGATAGCCAGGGCTGGCCCAATCAGCCCCAGCATTTT. It yields the protein CASSQDSQGWPNQPQHF. The chain joins TRBV4-1 to TRBJ1-5, with a tentative D call TRBD1 (5 bases). The CDR3 has 17 amino acids. The V end was cut by 0 bases, the J end by 3 bases, with 15 bases between. Germline V gene data show CDR1 as MGHRA and CDR2 as YSYEKL.

The chain couples TRBV19 to TRBJ2-7; D may correspond to TRBD1 or TRBD2 (5 bases each). V was trimmed by 6 bases and J by 0 bases, leaving 27 bases between them. CDR3 length: 19 amino acids. CDR1 LNHDA and CDR2 SQIVND come from the germline V gene (reference sequence). The CDR3 coding sequence is TGTGCCAGTAGCCAACCTGCCCGGGACCGACTATCCAACTCCTACGAGCAGTACTTC. Amino acids: CASSQPARDRLSNSYEQYF.

The chain employs TRBV4-3 and TRBJ2-1; D gene uncertain. CDR1 LGHNA and CDR2 YSLEER come from the germline V gene. The CDR3 runs 15 residues. V was cut by 0 bases and J by 4 bases, with 10 bases left in between. The DNA of the CDR3 is TGCGCCAGCAGCCAAGATTTCGGCAGATACAATGAGCAGTTCTTC. As protein: CASSQDFGRYNEQFF.

This clone showed up just once. The chain couples TRBV5-1 to TRBJ2-7; 11 bases are shared with TRBD2. The CDR3 spans 16 residues. CDR1 is SGHRS and CDR2 is YFSETQ in the germline V gene. V shed 4 bases and J 5 bases; nucleotides not matched to a gene: 11. The CDR3 sequence is CASSTEQLAGVHEQYF. CDR3 sequence (DNA): TGCGCCAGCAGCACGGAACAACTAGCGGGAGTCCACGAGCAGTACTTC.

In its sample, this clone was seen once. V gene TRBV27 combines with J gene TRBJ1-2, with D uncertain. The ends were cut back, 5 bases at V and 8 bases at J, with 33 bases in the middle. The CDR3 covers 19 residues. Per the germline V gene, CDR1 is MNHEY and CDR2 is SMNVEV (reference sequence). CDR3 sequence reads: CASSPRVAGGNFRFGGYTF. In DNA, the CDR3 is TGTGCCAGCAGTCCTCGGGTGGCAGGAGGCAATTTCCGGTTCGGAGGCTACACCTTC.

This chain links TRBV18 with TRBJ2-1; a possible D gene is TRBD2 (6 bases). Between the trimmed V and J ends, which lost 3 bases and 7 bases, there was a span of 13 bases. The germline V gene has CDR1 KGHSH and CDR2 LQKENI. The CDR3 is 14 amino acids. The CDR3 here is CASSPYVRGNEQFF. As DNA, the CDR3 is TGTGCCAGCTCACCCTATGTCCGGGGGAATGAGCAGTTCTTC.

The chain recombines TRBV25-1 with TRBJ2-1, with D possibly TRBD2 on 7 matching bases. Trimming stripped 6 bases from V and 6 bases from J, with 24 bases between. The CDR3 consists of 17 residues. Germline V gives CDR1 MGHDK, CDR2 SYGVNS. CDR3 bases: TGTGCCAGCAGCTCCCATGGGGGCGGGACTATAGCCAATGAGCAGTTCTTC. Protein sequence: CASSSHGGGTIANEQFF.

The chain combines TRBV5-1 with TRBJ1-1; unclear D gene. Trimming removed 1 base from V and 1 base from J, with 11 bases in between. Per germline, CDR1 SGHRS and CDR2 YFSETQ. The CDR3 is 15 residues long. CDR3 in amino acids: CASSLFGEGNTEAFF. DNA for the CDR3: TGCGCCAGCAGCTTGTTCGGGGAAGGGAACACTGAAGCTTTCTTT. The complete variable domain, with remaining parts taken from reference TRBV5-1 and TRBJ1-1, reads KAGVTQTPRYLIKTRGQQVTLSCSPISGHRSVSWYQQTPGQGLQFLFEYFSETQRNKGNFPGRFSGRQFSNSRSEMNVSTLELGDSALYLCASSLFGEGNTEAFFGQGTRLTVV.